These T cell receptor beta chains were read from a single sample in a study of post-analysis software for immune sequencing data. TCRdb analysed the PCR reads with MiXCR anew, one entry per CDR3 protein. This table has about 430,000 distinct CDR3 sequences, more than 30% appearing once. Sequencing was done on a sample of blood. These receptors were taken from a girl aged 2-10 years with multiple sclerosis. CDR3s include the opening cysteine and the closing phenylalanine or tryptophan. A D gene is named only where the DNA matches it firmly. Only part of the rows carry a size: once, few, many, or a class if the clone is expanded.

size	D	J	V	DNA	CDR3
-	TRBD2	TRBJ2-5	TRBV27	TGTGCCAGCAGGCGCGTGTCTAGCGGAGAGACCCAGTACTTC	CASRRVSSGETQYF
few	-	TRBJ2-3	TRBV6-6	TGTGCCAGCAGTTACCAGGGGAATACGCAGTATTTT	CASSYQGNTQYF
-	-	TRBJ2-3	TRBV4-3	TGCGCCAGCAGCCATTTCCAAGGCCCGCGCGCGAATCCGACAGATACGCAGTATTTT	CASSHFQGPRANPTDTQYF
-	-	TRBJ1-1	TRBV7-9	TGTGCCAGCAGCTTAGGGGGCGCTGGATTCCACACTGAAGCTTTCTTT	CASSLGGAGFHTEAFF
-	TRBD1	TRBJ1-6	TRBV5-1	TGCGCCAGCAACTCGGGGGACAGGGGAAATTCACCCCTCCACTTT	CASNSGDRGNSPLHF
-	-	TRBJ2-3	TRBV29-1	TGCAGCGTTGACAGGCAGAACACAGATACGCAGTATTTT	CSVDRQNTDTQYF
-	TRBD2	TRBJ2-1	TRBV6-5	TGTGCCAGCAGGGACGACGGGGGGACCCAGTTCTTC	CASRDDGGTQFF
once	-	TRBJ1-1	TRBV10-3	TGTGCCGCCGGGAGGGGAGGGGAAGCTTTCTTT	CAAGRGGEAFF
few	-	TRBJ2-1	TRBV11-2	TGTGCCAGCAGCCCGCCGGACTATTTCTACAATGAGCAGTTCTTC	CASSPPDYFYNEQFF
-	TRBD1	TRBJ2-6	TRBV5-1	TGCGCCAGCAGCTCGGGTAGGGGGCTGTCTGGGGCCAACGTCCTGACTTTC	CASSSGRGLSGANVLTF
-	-	TRBJ1-1	TRBV3-1	TGTGCCAGCAGCCATGCCGGCACTGAAGCTTTCTTT	CASSHAGTEAFF
-	-	TRBJ2-1	TRBV5-1	TGCGCCAGCAGCTTCCCTAACAGTTACAATGAGCAGTTCTTC	CASSFPNSYNEQFF
-	-	TRBJ2-7	TRBV11-1	TGTGCCAGCAGCTACTTGGTGAGCTCCTACGAGCAGTACTTC	CASSYLVSSYEQYF
-	TRBD2	TRBJ2-1	TRBV12-3/TRBV12-4	TGTGCCAGCAGTCCCGGGGGGTATATAAGTAACAATGAGCAGTTCTTC	CASSPGGYISNNEQFF
once	-	TRBJ1-1	TRBV24-1	TGTGCCACCAGTGATTCCGCGAATCAGCGGGCTGAAGCTTTCTTT	CATSDSANQRAEAFF
few	TRBD2	TRBJ2-5	TRBV20-1	TGCAGTGCTAGAGACGCGGGAGTGGGGGAGACCCAGTACTTC	CSARDAGVGETQYF
-	-	TRBJ1-5	TRBV6-5	TGTGCCAGCAGGCGCGGGTCAAATAGCAATCAGCCCCAGCATTTT	CASRRGSNSNQPQHF
many	TRBD2	TRBJ2-1	TRBV7-3	TGTGCCAGCAGCTCACTAGCGGGGGGATACAATGAGCAGTTCTTC	CASSSLAGGYNEQFF
-	TRBD1	TRBJ2-7	TRBV20-1	TGCAGTGCTACAGCCCCTGGACAGGGGAATGTAATCGACGAGCAGTACTTC	CSATAPGQGNVIDEQYF